This T cell receptor beta chain was sequenced in a study of technical replicates of blood from several donors. Repertoires were generated with immunoSEQ multiplex PCR, while TCRdb's copy carries only in-frame clones and drops some. The repertoire includes roughly 60,000 clones, approximately 86% of them detected once, and about 4.8% sits in the top ten. The receptor comes from a human donor in good health. Some clones in this sample may be carry-over from other donors' samples. The specimen was PBMCs.

As DNA, the CDR3 is TGTGCCAGCAGCTTAGGAGGACTAGCGGGAGGGCCGGTTGGGGAGACCCAGTACTTC. It codes for CASSLGGLAGGPVGETQYF. The chain joins TRBV7-2 to TRBJ2-5, with 15 bases identical to TRBD2. There are 19 residues in the CDR3. Germline CDR1 and CDR2: SGHTA and FQGNSA. Germline trimming cut 1 base from V and 5 bases from J; bases unmatched to any gene: 11.